This section outlines one T cell receptor beta chain sequence together with its context. Its antigen is as yet unknown. The junction and the germline gene differ at one end; a read error may be behind it. This CDR3 region has 15 residues. Germline CDR1 and CDR2: DFQATT and SNEGSKA (reference sequence). This record comes from a study of tumor and adjacent non-tumor tissue in lung cancer. Across the whole study: The cohort had roughly 11 adenocarcinoma, a couple of squamous cell and 1 small cell patients. Patients were aged about 31 to 76, about ten men and roughly five women, stage I to III. On average, productive TCRbeta reads reached 4 million to 4.5 million per sample.

Whole-study findings and limits: Shorter survival was associated with higher TCR diversity in tumors.

The template was RNA from unsorted bulk tissue. This non-tumor lung sample came from over 3 cm beyond the tumor edge. Three rounds of nested PCR, following a modified ARM-PCR protocol, produced the TCRbeta library. MiXCR, run by TCRdb on the multiplex PCR reads, gives a single entry per CDR3 protein. The data show 90,000 to 120,000 distinct CDR3 sequences, 65% seen once. The V and J genes are TRBV20-1 and TRBJ1-6; the D gene is possibly TRBD1 (5 bases). The source of this sequence is a man aged 25-45 years with non-small cell lung cancer. Source material: distant non-tumor lung tissue. CDR3 amino acids: CSARDQGQGYSLLHF. For the CDR3, the DNA is TGCAGTGCTAGAGATCAGGGCCAAGGTTATTCACTCCTCCACTTT.